Following are 30 T cell receptor beta chains from one sample sequenced in a study of shared clonotypes between healthy human individuals. Generated by immunoSEQ multiplex PCR, the TCRdb table keeps only in-frame clones and is missing some. This sample has 1.6 million or so clones, with about 98.5% found just once. The sequencing sample was made of naive CD4+ T cells sorted from blood. Subset noted: CD45RA+ positively selected. The receptors originated from a man in his thirties or forties in good health.

Of note for this clone: Other DNA sequences in this specimen translate into the identical CDR3. Here the CDR3 reads CASSYMVNTEAFF. The DNA for the CDR3 is TGTGCCAGCAGTTATATGGTGAACACTGAAGCTTTCTTT. The chain couples TRBV6-5 to TRBJ1-1; unclear D gene. The germline V and J ends were trimmed by 3 bases and 0 bases, with 5 bases remaining between them. The length of the CDR3 is 13 residues. The germline gives CDR1 MNHEY, CDR2 SVGAGI.

The chain joins TRBV10-1 to TRBJ2-1, with 10 bases matching TRBD2. J gave up 5 bases and V 5 bases, and 12 bases lay outside the gene matches. From germline, CDR1 is WNHNN and CDR2 SYGVQD (reference sequence). The CDR3 extends over 17 amino acids. The CDR3 loop reads CASSPREGSGRHNEQFF. The CDR3 DNA reads TGCGCCAGCAGTCCCAGGGAAGGTAGCGGGAGGCACAATGAGCAGTTCTTC.

The chain uses TRBV28 and TRBJ2-3; D ambiguous. CDR1 MDHEN and CDR2 SYDVKM come from the germline V gene. The V gene lost 4 bases and the J gene lost 3 bases, with 8 bases spanning the gap. This CDR3 region has 13 residues. The CDR3 DNA follows: TGTGCCAGCAGTTCCCCCGGGACAGATACGCAGTATTTT. Translated, it gives CASSSPGTDTQYF.

The rearrangement links TRBV5-1 to TRBJ2-2; D unclear. CDR1 is SGHRS and CDR2 is YFSETQ in the germline V gene. This CDR3 comprises 13 residues. The ends were cut back, 0 bases at V and 8 bases at J, with 8 bases in the middle. The CDR3 is CASSLEVRGELFF. The DNA of the CDR3 is TGCGCCAGCAGCTTGGAGGTCAGGGGGGAGCTGTTTTTT.

The chain recombines TRBV28 with TRBJ2-7; the D gene is possibly TRBD1 (6 bases). CDR1 is MDHEN and CDR2 is SYDVKM in the germline V gene. The V end was cut by 7 bases, the J end by 0 bases, with 16 bases between. CDR3 size: 15 residues. In DNA form, the CDR3 reads TGTGCCAGCAAACCAGGGGCCCGGACCTCCTACGAGCAGTACTTC. This translates into CASKPGARTSYEQYF.

This chain links TRBV27 with TRBJ1-2; a weak D match, TRBD1 (5 bases). V lost 2 bases and J 3 bases, leaving 13 bases between the germline ends. Germline values: CDR1 MNHEY, CDR2 SMNVEV (reference sequence). The length of the CDR3 is 15 residues. Here the CDR3 DNA reads TGTGCCAGCAGTTTAAGGGGTGGGATAGACTATGGCTACACCTTC. The encoded protein is CASSLRGGIDYGYTF.

The rearrangement joins TRBV19 to TRBJ2-7; D uncertain. Trimming pared 3 bases from V and 1 base from J, leaving 13 bases between. Germline CDR1 reads LNHDA; CDR2 reads SQIVND (reference sequence). The CDR3 length is 15 residues. CDR3 loop: CASSILGARSYEQYF. The CDR3 DNA reads as TGTGCCAGTAGTATTCTGGGTGCGAGGTCCTACGAGCAGTACTTC.

The chain links TRBV6-6 to TRBJ2-7, with D possibly matching TRBD1 (6 bases). The V gene lost 5 bases and the J gene lost 7 bases, with 15 bases spanning the gap. The CDR3 runs to 13 residues. The V gene's germline CDR1 is MNHNY and CDR2 SVGAGI (reference sequence). Written as DNA, the CDR3 is TGTGCCAGCAGTCTTACCGGGACAAGTGAGCAGTACTTC. Amino acid sequence: CASSLTGTSEQYF.

CDR3 residues: CASSYYDSTASGNTIYF. For the CDR3, the DNA is TGTGCCAGCAGCTATTACGACAGCACAGCCTCTGGAAACACCATATATTTT. V is TRBV5-5 and J is TRBJ1-3, with a weak D call TRBD1 (5 bases). Per the germline V gene, CDR1 is SGHKS and CDR2 is YYEKEE (reference sequence). CDR3 size: 17 residues. Trimming stripped 3 bases from V and 0 bases from J, with 16 bases between.

This clone was seen just once. The identical CDR3 is also encoded by other nucleotide sequences in the sample. The chain has TRBV5-1 and TRBJ2-3, with TRBD1 as a possible D gene (5 bases). Trimming cost V 0 bases and J 2 bases, with 7 bases left between them. Germline lookup yields CDR1 SGHRS and CDR2 YFSETQ. CDR3 length: 14 residues. CDR3 in DNA: TGCGCCAGCAGCTTGGCAGGGAACACAGATACGCAGTATTTT. As protein: CASSLAGNTDTQYF.

This rearrangement joins TRBV19 to TRBJ2-1; 12 nucleotides match TRBD2. CDR1 is LNHDA and CDR2 is SQIVND in the germline V gene (reference sequence). The CDR3 is 15 residues long. Germline trimming cut 4 bases from V and 10 bases from J; bases unmatched to any gene: 8. CDR3: CASSTKTSGSIEQFF. DNA of the CDR3: TGTGCCAGTAGTACCAAGACTAGCGGGAGTATCGAGCAGTTCTTC.

The chain uses TRBV2 and TRBJ1-1; no definite D call. CDR3 size: 15 residues. Germline CDR1 is SNHLY and CDR2 is FYNNEI. Trimming took 3 bases from V and 4 from J, leaving 15 bases between them. This CDR3 is CASSDARRVGTEAFF. The CDR3 DNA sequence: TGTGCCAGCAGTGATGCCAGACGTGTAGGCACTGAAGCTTTCTTT.

The V gene is TRBV5-1, the J gene TRBJ2-2; D ambiguous. Looked up from germline, CDR1 is SGHRS and CDR2 is YFSETQ. The V and J ends lost 4 bases and 1 base respectively, with 11 bases between them. This CDR3 contains 15 residues. The CDR3: CASSPDRKNTGELFF. In nucleotides, the CDR3 is TGCGCCAGCAGCCCGGACCGAAAGAACACCGGGGAGCTGTTTTTT.

This chain connects TRBV5-4 to TRBJ2-2, with no clear D. The CDR3 consists of 14 residues. Trimming pared 2 bases from V and 0 bases from J, leaving 5 bases between. Germline assignment: CDR1 SGHNT and CDR2 YYREEE (reference sequence). The CDR3, as DNA: TGTGCCAGCAGCTTCCGATCGAACACCGGGGAGCTGTTTTTT. It codes for CASSFRSNTGELFF.

The chain joins TRBV28 to TRBJ1-3; D remains ambiguous. This CDR3 comprises 16 residues. Trimming removed 3 bases at V and 1 base at J, with 13 bases between. The germline CDR1 and CDR2 sequences are MDHEN and SYDVKM. Written as DNA, the CDR3 is TGTGCCAGCAGTTTCGACCCGAGGGAGTCTGGAAACACCATATATTTT. It codes for CASSFDPRESGNTIYF.

The V call is TRBV5-5, the J call TRBJ2-1, with D perhaps matching TRBD1 or TRBD2 (5 bases each). The V gene's germline CDR1 is SGHKS and CDR2 YYEKEE (reference sequence). V lost 5 bases to trimming and J lost 5 bases, with 17 bases between them. There are 15 residues in the CDR3. The CDR3 bases are TGTGCCAGCAGTCCCCGATGGGGACCCAACAATGAGCAGTTCTTC. Encoded protein: CASSPRWGPNNEQFF.

Remarks on this clone: Within the sample, other DNA sequences also encode this same CDR3. This sequence joins TRBV5-1 and TRBJ2-3; no definite D call. From germline, CDR1 is SGHRS and CDR2 YFSETQ. The CDR3 runs to 14 residues. V lost 0 bases to trimming and J lost 3 bases, with 8 bases between them. CDR3 bases: TGCGCCAGCAGCTTGGATCCCGGTACAGATACGCAGTATTTT. Translated: CASSLDPGTDTQYF.

This rearrangement joins TRBV27 to TRBJ2-6, with TRBD1 matching 11 bases. CDR3 length: 18 residues. Germline-derived CDR1 and CDR2 are MNHEY and SMNVEV (reference sequence). The V segment lost 6 bases and the J segment 3 bases; nucleotides outside the gene matches: 10. The CDR3 reads CASSRPGQGAGGANVLTF. The CDR3 DNA is TGTGCCAGCAGCCGACCCGGACAGGGGGCCGGTGGGGCCAACGTCCTGACTTTC.

The gene calls are TRBV30 and TRBJ2-1, with 8 nucleotides matching TRBD2. Germline CDR1 and CDR2: GTSNPN and SVGIG (reference sequence). V lost 2 bases and J lost 6; bases outside the gene matches: 9. There are 15 residues in the CDR3. As DNA, the CDR3 is TGTGCCTGGAGTACTTTAGCGGGACCCCGCAATGAGCAGTTCTTC. Protein sequence: CAWSTLAGPRNEQFF.

The CDR3 protein is CASSPLSAGAGTDTQYF. CDR3 nucleotide sequence: TGCGCCAGCAGCCCCCTAAGCGCGGGAGCCGGCACAGATACGCAGTATTTT. The chain uses TRBV5-1 and TRBJ2-3, with TRBD2 matching 7 bases. The CDR3 has 17 amino acids. Looked up from germline, CDR1 is SGHRS and CDR2 is YFSETQ. The V and J ends lost 4 bases and 1 base, in that order; junction bases with no gene match: 12.

CDR3 nucleotide sequence: TGTGCCAGCAGTGTTGAAGGAAACACCGGGGAGCTGTTTTTT. Translation gives CASSVEGNTGELFF. V gene TRBV2 combines with J gene TRBJ2-2; D remains ambiguous. CDR3 length: 14 amino acids. Germline V gives CDR1 SNHLY, CDR2 FYNNEI. V lost 4 bases, J lost 2 bases, and 8 bases lay in between.

CDR3 protein: CASGPTIEAFF. The CDR3 DNA sequence: TGTGCCAGCGGTCCCACCATTGAAGCTTTCTTT. The chain is built from TRBV2 and TRBJ1-1; no clear D. Trimming left V 8 bases short and J 7 bases short, with 11 bases between. Germline values: CDR1 SNHLY, CDR2 FYNNEI. The CDR3 spans 11 residues.

This sequence joins TRBV28 and TRBJ1-5; D gene ambiguous. Germline V gene data show CDR1 as MDHEN and CDR2 as SYDVKM. CDR3 length: 15 amino acids. Trimming left V 2 bases short and J 2 bases short, with 10 bases between. The CDR3 DNA reads as TGTGCCAGCAGTTTAACCCTAATCGGCAATCAGCCCCAGCATTTT. The encoded protein is CASSLTLIGNQPQHF.

The chain joins TRBV11-3 to TRBJ2-2, with D tentatively TRBD1 (6 bases). CDR3 size: 14 residues. Trimming removed 5 bases from V and 1 base from J, with 8 bases in between. From germline, CDR1 is SGHNT and CDR2 YENEEA. The CDR3 bases are TGTGCCAGCAGCATGACAGGGAACACCGGGGAGCTGTTTTTT. It encodes CASSMTGNTGELFF.

V and J are TRBV29-1 and TRBJ2-3; D is ambiguous. The germline gives CDR1 SQVTM, CDR2 ANQGSEA. The CDR3 has 11 amino acids. Between the trimmed V and J ends, which lost 8 bases and 4 bases, there was a span of 10 bases. The CDR3 protein is CSSGLADTQYF. CDR3 coding DNA: TGCAGCTCTGGCCTAGCAGATACGCAGTATTTT.

This clone has a single count. At the DNA level, this CDR3 is encoded by other sequences in the same sample as well. V is TRBV5-1 and J is TRBJ1-4; D is unresolved. Germline CDR1 reads SGHRS; CDR2 reads YFSETQ. Trimming stripped 0 bases from V and 0 bases from J, with 3 bases between. The CDR3 loop spans 14 amino acids. The CDR3 protein is CASSLDPTNEKLFF. CDR3 bases: TGCGCCAGCAGCTTGGACCCAACTAATGAAAAACTGTTTTTT. Full variable domain (rest looked up from reference TRBV5-1 and TRBJ1-4): KAGVTQTPRYLIKTRGQQVTLSCSPISGHRSVSWYQQTPGQGLQFLFEYFSETQRNKGNFPGRFSGRQFSNSRSEMNVSTLELGDSALYLCASSLDPTNEKLFFGSGTQLSVL.

The chain couples TRBV27 to TRBJ2-1; 8 nucleotides match TRBD2. The V and J ends lost 2 bases and 3 bases, in that order; junction bases with no gene match: 3. The V gene's germline CDR1 is MNHEY and CDR2 SMNVEV (reference sequence). CDR3 length: 15 residues. CDR3 residues: CASSLVAGGYNEQFF. The CDR3 nucleotides read TGTGCCAGCAGTTTAGTTGCGGGAGGCTACAATGAGCAGTTCTTC.

The CDR3 here is CASSPQGAGGTTGELFF. CDR3 bases: TGTGCCAGCAGCCCCCAGGGGGCGGGAGGTACTACCGGGGAGCTGTTTTTT. The rearrangement joins TRBV9 to TRBJ2-2; D might be TRBD1 or TRBD2, each matching 8 bases. This CDR3 is 17 amino acids long. The V gene's germline CDR1 is SGDLS and CDR2 YYNGEE. The ends were cut back, 4 bases at V and 5 bases at J, with 21 bases in the middle. The entire variable domain, with the rest obtained from reference TRBV9 and TRBJ2-2, is as follows: DSGVTQTPKHLITATGQRVTLRCSPRSGDLSVYWYQQSLDQGLQFLIQYYNGEERAKGNILERFSAQQFPDLHSELNLSSLELGDSALYFCASSPQGAGGTTGELFFGEGSRLTVL.

This clone is a singleton in its sample. CDR3 bases: TGTGCCAGCTCACCCCTTCGGACAGGGCGGAGGACAGATACGCAGTATTTT. It specifies CASSPLRTGRRTDTQYF. The chain carries TRBV18 and TRBJ2-3, with 8 bases that match TRBD1. Losses at the gene ends were 3 bases for V and 3 bases for J; bases not matched to a gene: 11. Germline V gene data show CDR1 as KGHSH and CDR2 as LQKENI. The CDR3 loop spans 17 amino acids.

The chain links TRBV10-1 to TRBJ2-7; D unresolved. The CDR3 length is 14 residues. Trimming shortened V by 4 bases and J by 4 bases, and 14 bases separated the two germline ends. The V gene's germline CDR1 is WNHNN and CDR2 SYGVQD (reference sequence). CDR3 sequence (DNA): TGCGCCAGCAGTGCCGGACCAACGGATTACGAGCAGTACTTC. Amino acid sequence: CASSAGPTDYEQYF.